This T cell receptor beta chain was observed in a study of T cell repertoires in aging, cancer and after chemotherapy. At the level of the study: Donors were grouped into six age bands spanning 30 or younger through 70 or older. Some 10 million TCR reads were in the whole dataset.

Germline lookup yields CDR1 MNHEY and CDR2 SVGAGI. The length of the CDR3 is 13 residues. The V end lost 3 bases, the J end lost 7 bases, and 12 bases lay between the germline ends. A mixed TRB-A/B primer pool amplified rearranged TRB by multiplex touch-down PCR. From the multiplex PCR reads, TCRdb called clonotypes with MiXCR, one entry per CDR3 protein. The table has 10,000 to 15,000 distinct CDR3 sequences, 31% seen once. Study-wide points: In healthy donors, age-related TCR diversity loss mainly reflected lost richness.

Peripheral blood genomic DNA, not sorted cells or RNA, was the template. By sample share, this clonotype is medium-sized. Its target is not known. This clonotype originated in a human donor in good health. The donor label of this sample is uncertain. Material: blood. The V and J genes are TRBV6-5 and TRBJ1-1; no firm D call. CDR3 DNA: TGTGCCAGCAGTTATAGGAACGGCGGTGAAGCTTTCTTT. Translation: CASSYRNGGEAFF.